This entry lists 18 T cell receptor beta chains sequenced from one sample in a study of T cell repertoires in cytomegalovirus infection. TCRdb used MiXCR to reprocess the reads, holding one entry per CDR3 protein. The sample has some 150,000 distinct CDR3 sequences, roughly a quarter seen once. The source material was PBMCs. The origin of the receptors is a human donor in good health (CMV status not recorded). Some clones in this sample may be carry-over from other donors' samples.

DNA of the CDR3: TGTACCAGCAGCTTAGTCCGAGGCCCCCCCTACAATGAGCAGTTCTTC. Translating gives CTSSLVRGPPYNEQFF. The chain is built from TRBV7-2 and TRBJ2-1; D remains ambiguous. The CDR3 is 16 residues long. The V end lost 1 base, the J end lost 2 bases, and 12 bases lay between the germline ends. Per the germline V gene, CDR1 is SGHTA and CDR2 is FQGNSA. The entire variable domain, with the rest obtained from reference TRBV7-2 and TRBJ2-1, is as follows: GAGVSQSPSNKVTEKGKDVELRCDPISGHTALYWYRQSLGQGLEFLIYFQGNSAPDKSGLPSDRFSAERTGGSVSTLTIQRTQQEDSAVYLCTSSLVRGPPYNEQFFGPGTRLTVL.

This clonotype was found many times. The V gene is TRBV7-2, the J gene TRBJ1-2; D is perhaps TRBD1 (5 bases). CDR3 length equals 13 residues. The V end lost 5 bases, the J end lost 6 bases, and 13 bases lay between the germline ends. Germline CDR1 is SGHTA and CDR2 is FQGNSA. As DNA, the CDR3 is TGTGCCAGCAGCCCCGGGACCTACGATGGCTACACCTTC. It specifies CASSPGTYDGYTF.

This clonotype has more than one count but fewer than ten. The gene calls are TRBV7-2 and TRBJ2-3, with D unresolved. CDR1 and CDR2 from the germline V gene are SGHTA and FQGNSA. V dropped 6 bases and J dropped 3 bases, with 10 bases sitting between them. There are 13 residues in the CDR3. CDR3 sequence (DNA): TGTGCCAGCAGGGCCGGCGGAACAGATACGCAGTATTTT. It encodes CASRAGGTDTQYF. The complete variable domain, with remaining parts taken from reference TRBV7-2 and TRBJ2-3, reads GAGVSQSPSNKVTEKGKDVELRCDPISGHTALYWYRQSLGQGLEFLIYFQGNSAPDKSGLPSDRFSAERTGGSVSTLTIQRTQQEDSAVYLCASRAGGTDTQYFGPGTRLTVL.

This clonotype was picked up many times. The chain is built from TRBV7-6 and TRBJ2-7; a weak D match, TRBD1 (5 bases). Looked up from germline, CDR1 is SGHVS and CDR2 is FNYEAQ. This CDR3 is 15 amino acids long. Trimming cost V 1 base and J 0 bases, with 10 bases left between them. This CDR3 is CASSLEWGPSYEQYF. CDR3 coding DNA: TGTGCCAGCAGCTTAGAATGGGGCCCCTCCTACGAGCAGTACTTC.

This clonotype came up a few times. The CDR3 bases are TGTGCCTGGAGTGTACAAGGAGGAGACACTGAAGCTTTCTTT. It yields the protein CAWSVQGGDTEAFF. V gene TRBV30 combines with J gene TRBJ1-1; D is unclear. This CDR3 is 14 amino acids long. Trimming shortened V by 0 bases and J by 3 bases, and 11 bases separated the two germline ends. From germline, CDR1 is GTSNPN and CDR2 SVGIG (reference sequence). Variable domain in full (rest from reference TRBV30 and TRBJ1-1): SQTIHQWPATLVQPVGSPLSLECTVEGTSNPNLYWYRQAAGRGLQLLFYSVGIGQISSEVPQNLSASRPQDRQFILSSKKLLLSDSGFYLCAWSVQGGDTEAFFGQGTRLTVV.

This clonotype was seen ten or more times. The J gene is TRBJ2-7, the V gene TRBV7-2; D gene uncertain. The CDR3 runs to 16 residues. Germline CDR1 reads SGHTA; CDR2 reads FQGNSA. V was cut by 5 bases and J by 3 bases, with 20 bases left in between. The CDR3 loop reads CASSIAQWPQNYEQYF. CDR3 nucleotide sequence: TGTGCCAGCAGCATCGCCCAGTGGCCGCAGAACTACGAGCAGTACTTC.

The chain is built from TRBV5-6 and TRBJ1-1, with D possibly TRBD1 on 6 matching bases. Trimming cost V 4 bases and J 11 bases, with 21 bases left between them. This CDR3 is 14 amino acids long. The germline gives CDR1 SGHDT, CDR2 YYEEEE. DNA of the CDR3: TGTGCCAGCAGCATGGAGGGGGGAAAGATTAGCGCTTTCTTT. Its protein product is CASSMEGGKISAFF.

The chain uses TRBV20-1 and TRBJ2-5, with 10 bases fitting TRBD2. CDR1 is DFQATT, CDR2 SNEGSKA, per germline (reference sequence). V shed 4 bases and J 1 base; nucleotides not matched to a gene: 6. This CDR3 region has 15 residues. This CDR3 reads CSAKRASGSQETQYF. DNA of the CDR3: TGCAGTGCTAAAAGAGCTAGCGGGAGCCAAGAGACCCAGTACTTC.

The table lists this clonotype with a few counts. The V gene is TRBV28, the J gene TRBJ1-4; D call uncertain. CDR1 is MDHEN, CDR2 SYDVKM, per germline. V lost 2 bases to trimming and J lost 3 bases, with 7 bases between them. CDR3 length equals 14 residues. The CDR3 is CASSLNTANEKLFF. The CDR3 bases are TGTGCCAGCAGTTTAAATACGGCTAATGAAAAACTGTTTTTT.

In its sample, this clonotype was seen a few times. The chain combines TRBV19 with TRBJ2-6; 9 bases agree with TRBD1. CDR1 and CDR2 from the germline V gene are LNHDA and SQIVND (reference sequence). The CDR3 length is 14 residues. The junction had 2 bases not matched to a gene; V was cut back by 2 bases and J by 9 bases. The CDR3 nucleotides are TGTGCCAGTAGTATACCGGGACAGGGCAACGTCCTGACTTTC. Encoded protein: CASSIPGQGNVLTF.

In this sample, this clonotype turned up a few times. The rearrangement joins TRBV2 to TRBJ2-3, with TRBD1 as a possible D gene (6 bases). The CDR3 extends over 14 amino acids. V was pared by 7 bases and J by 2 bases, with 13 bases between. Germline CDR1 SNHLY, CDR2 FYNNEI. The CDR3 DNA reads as TGTGCCAGCACCGAACAGGGACCCACAGATACGCAGTATTTT. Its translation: CASTEQGPTDTQYF.

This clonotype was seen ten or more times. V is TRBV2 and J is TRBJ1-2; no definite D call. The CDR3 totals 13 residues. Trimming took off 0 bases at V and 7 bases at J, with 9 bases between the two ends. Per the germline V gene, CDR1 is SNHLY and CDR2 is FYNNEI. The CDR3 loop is CASSEAGFSGYTF. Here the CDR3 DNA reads TGTGCCAGCAGTGAAGCCGGGTTCTCTGGCTACACCTTC. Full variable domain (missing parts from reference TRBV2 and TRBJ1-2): EPEVTQTPSHQVTQMGQEVILRCVPISNHLYFYWYRQILGQKVEFLVSFYNNEISEKSEIFDDQFSVERPDGSNFTLKIRSTKLEDSAMYFCASSEAGFSGYTFGSGTRLTVV.

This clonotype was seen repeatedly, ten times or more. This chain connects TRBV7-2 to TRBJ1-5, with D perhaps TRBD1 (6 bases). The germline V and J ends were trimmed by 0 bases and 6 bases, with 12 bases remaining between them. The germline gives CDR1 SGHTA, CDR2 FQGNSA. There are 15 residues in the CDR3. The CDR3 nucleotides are TGTGCCAGCAGCTTAGCGGGGGGCGCGGGTCAGCCCCAGCATTTT. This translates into CASSLAGGAGQPQHF.

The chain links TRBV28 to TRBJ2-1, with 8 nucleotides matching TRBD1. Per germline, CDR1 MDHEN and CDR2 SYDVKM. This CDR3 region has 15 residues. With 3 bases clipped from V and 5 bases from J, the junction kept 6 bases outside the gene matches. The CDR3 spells CASSFRGQVNNEQFF. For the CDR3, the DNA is TGTGCCAGCAGTTTTAGGGGACAGGTAAACAATGAGCAGTTCTTC. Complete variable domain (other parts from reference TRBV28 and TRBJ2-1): DVKVTQSSRYLVKRTGEKVFLECVQDMDHENMFWYRQDPGLGLRLIYFSYDVKMKEKGDIPEGYSVSREKKERFSLILESASTNQTSMYLCASSFRGQVNNEQFFGPGTRLTVL.

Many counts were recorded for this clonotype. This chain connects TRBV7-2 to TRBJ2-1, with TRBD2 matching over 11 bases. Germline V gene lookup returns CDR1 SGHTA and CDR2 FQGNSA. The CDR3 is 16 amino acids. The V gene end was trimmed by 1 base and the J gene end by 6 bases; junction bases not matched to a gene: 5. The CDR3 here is CASSLEVAGGRNEQFF. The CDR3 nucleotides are TGTGCCAGCAGCTTAGAGGTAGCGGGGGGGCGCAATGAGCAGTTCTTC.

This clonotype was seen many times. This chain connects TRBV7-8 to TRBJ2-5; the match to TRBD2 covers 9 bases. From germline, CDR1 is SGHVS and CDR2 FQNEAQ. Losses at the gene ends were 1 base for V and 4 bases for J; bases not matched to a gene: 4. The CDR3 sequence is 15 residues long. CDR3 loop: CASSLEVAGAETQYF. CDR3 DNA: TGTGCCAGCAGCTTAGAGGTAGCGGGGGCAGAGACCCAGTACTTC.

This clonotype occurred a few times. The CDR3 sequence is CSVDSGYEQYF. The CDR3 DNA is TGCAGCGTGGACTCCGGGTACGAGCAGTACTTC. The V and J genes are TRBV29-1 and TRBJ2-7; D possibly corresponds to TRBD2 (5 bases). The CDR3 length is 11 residues. The germline gives CDR1 SQVTM, CDR2 ANQGSEA. The V gene lost 6 bases and the J gene lost 4 bases, with 10 bases spanning the gap.

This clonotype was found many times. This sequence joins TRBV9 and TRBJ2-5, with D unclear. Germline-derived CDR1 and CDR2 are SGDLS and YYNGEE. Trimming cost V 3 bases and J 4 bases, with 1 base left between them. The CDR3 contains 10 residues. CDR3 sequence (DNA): TGTGCCAGCAGCGGAGAGACCCAGTACTTC. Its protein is CASSGETQYF.